The entry below describes one T cell receptor beta chain. This record comes from a study of blood T cell repertoires in COVID-19. The wider study: Samples representing acute and convalescent COVID-19 were sourced from the United States, Italy and Spain. Nucleic acid was either cDNA or gDNA, and it came from T cells, B-cell-depleted T cells, or PBMCs.

Authors' processing steps: For nucleated cells, counts were estimated from reference gene primer amplification. Clones were sequenced by immunoSEQ multiplex PCR, and TCRdb holds only the in-frame ones, with some missing. V and J calls plus clone size are reproduced from that table; the DNA served to infer D and trimming. Of about 44,000 clones in the sample, about 85% were seen once. Trimming removed 2 bases from V and 8 bases from J, with 15 bases in between. The germline gives CDR1 LGHDT, CDR2 YNNKEL (reference sequence). CDR3 size: 14 residues. Sequencing used peripheral blood. The chain recombines TRBV3-1 (or the pseudogene TRBV3-2) with TRBJ1-2; D may be TRBD1 (5 bases). The source of this sequence is a woman older than 75 in a cohort sampled during active or convalescent COVID-19. DNA of the CDR3: TGTGCCAGCAGCCAATCTGGCAGGGAAGGGGGCTACACCTTC. Translating gives CASSQSGREGGYTF.